This entry lists 14 T cell receptor beta chains sequenced from one sample in a study of OX40 agonist ivuxolimab in advanced cancers. The protocol was immunoSEQ multiplex PCR, while the TCRdb copy is restricted to in-frame clones and leaves out a portion. Here the sample spans about 83,000 clones, more than 75% being singletons. The sample consisted of CD4+ or CD8+ T cells sorted from blood, taken in a trial of the OX40 agonist ivuxolimab. Receptors originate from an adult with an advanced solid tumor such as melanoma, head and neck, liver or kidney cancer.

The chain couples TRBV6-4 to TRBJ2-1, with 9 bases that match TRBD2. Trimming at V came to 6 bases and at J to 4 bases, leaving 7 bases not matched to a gene. CDR1 and CDR2 from the germline V gene are MRHNA and SNTAGT. This CDR3 comprises 15 residues. CDR3 DNA sequence: TGTGCCAGCAGCCCCCTAGCGGGAACTTACAATGAGCAGTTCTTC. Its protein is CASSPLAGTYNEQFF.

The chain recombines TRBV19 with TRBJ2-7; 9 bases are a match to TRBD2. CDR1 is LNHDA, CDR2 SQIVND, per germline (reference sequence). V lost 5 bases and J lost 4; bases outside the gene matches: 9. The CDR3 is 15 amino acids. The CDR3 sequence is CASSPGVAGVYEQYF. CDR3 coding DNA: TGTGCCAGTAGTCCCGGAGTAGCGGGGGTTTACGAGCAGTACTTC.

Notes on this clone: At the DNA level, this CDR3 is encoded by other sequences in the same sample as well. The CDR3 DNA reads TGTGCCAGCAGCGGGGGGGGTGATACGCAGTATTTT. Its translation: CASSGGGDTQYF. The V call is TRBV2, the J call TRBJ2-3; 8 nucleotides match TRBD2. The CDR3 consists of 12 residues. Germline assignment: CDR1 SNHLY and CDR2 FYNNEI. The V segment lost 6 bases and the J segment 6 bases; nucleotides outside the gene matches: 2.

V is TRBV6-1 and J is TRBJ1-2; 7 nucleotides match TRBD1. The CDR3 covers 15 residues. V dropped 3 bases and J dropped 4; count of bases not matched to a gene: 8. The V gene's germline CDR1 is MNHNS and CDR2 SASEGT. Written as DNA, the CDR3 is TGTGCCAGCAGTGACTTCTCGACAGGGAGCTATGGCTACACCTTC. It translates to CASSDFSTGSYGYTF.

V and J are TRBV7-9 and TRBJ2-3, with 8 positions matching TRBD1. After removal of 3 bases from V and 5 bases from J, the junction contained 7 bases not matched to a gene. The CDR3 covers 15 residues. CDR1 is SEHNR and CDR2 is FQNEAQ in the germline V gene (reference sequence). Here the CDR3 DNA reads TGTGCCAGCAGCTTGCAGACAGGGGTCGGAGATACGCAGTATTTT. This gives the protein CASSLQTGVGDTQYF.

This clone was counted once. The chain couples TRBV2 to TRBJ2-3; perhaps TRBD1 as D (7 bases). This CDR3 has 16 amino acids. Trimming removed 4 bases at V and 0 bases at J, with 14 bases between. Germline V gives CDR1 SNHLY, CDR2 FYNNEI. The CDR3 nucleotides read TGTGCCAGCAGTGTCCAGGGGGGACTTAGCACAGATACGCAGTATTTT. Translating gives CASSVQGGLSTDTQYF.

This rearrangement joins TRBV5-1 to TRBJ2-7; D is perhaps TRBD1 (6 bases). This CDR3 contains 13 residues. Trimming took off 0 bases at V and 6 bases at J, with 10 bases between the two ends. From germline, CDR1 is SGHRS and CDR2 YFSETQ. The CDR3 here is CASSLAQGLEQYF. For the CDR3, the DNA is TGCGCCAGCAGCTTGGCACAGGGTCTCGAGCAGTACTTC. Variable domain in full (rest from reference TRBV5-1 and TRBJ2-7): KAGVTQTPRYLIKTRGQQVTLSCSPISGHRSVSWYQQTPGQGLQFLFEYFSETQRNKGNFPGRFSGRQFSNSRSEMNVSTLELGDSALYLCASSLAQGLEQYFGPGTRLTVT.

This chain joins TRBV5-1 and TRBJ1-2, with D unclear. Looked up from germline, CDR1 is SGHRS and CDR2 is YFSETQ. The length of the CDR3 is 15 residues. Trimming left V 2 bases short and J 6 bases short, with 17 bases between. The CDR3 protein is CASSFGWVDEDGYTF. DNA of the CDR3: TGCGCCAGCAGCTTTGGATGGGTGGATGAGGATGGCTACACCTTC.

V and J are TRBV6-5 and TRBJ2-3; the D is unclear. The CDR3 totals 13 residues. V shed 2 bases and J shed 9 bases, with 12 bases lying between them. The germline gives CDR1 MNHEY, CDR2 SVGAGI. CDR3 residues: CASSYPGTETQYF. In DNA form, the CDR3 reads TGTGCCAGCAGTTACCCAGGAACGGAAACGCAGTATTTT.

This chain connects TRBV7-9 to TRBJ1-5, with TRBD1 identical over 8 bases. The V and J ends lost 6 bases and 5 bases, in that order; junction bases with no gene match: 6. The CDR3 covers 14 residues. CDR1 and CDR2 from the germline V gene are SEHNR and FQNEAQ (reference sequence). The CDR3 here is CASSRLQGDQPQHF. The CDR3 DNA follows: TGTGCCAGCAGTCGTCTACAGGGGGATCAGCCCCAGCATTTT.

J is TRBJ2-1 and V is TRBV2; TRBD2 aligns across 13 bases. There are 14 residues in the CDR3. Germline V CDR1 and CDR2: SNHLY, FYNNEI. The ends lost 5 bases at V and 9 bases at J; junction bases unmatched: 4. Here the CDR3 DNA reads TGTGCCAGCAGTTTACTAGCGGGAGGGGGTGAGCAGTTCTTC. It specifies CASSLLAGGGEQFF. The variable domain in full, with the rest retrieved from reference TRBV2 and TRBJ2-1, is EPEVTQTPSHQVTQMGQEVILRCVPISNHLYFYWYRQILGQKVEFLVSFYNNEISEKSEIFDDQFSVERPDGSNFTLKIRSTKLEDSAMYFCASSLLAGGGEQFFGPGTRLTVL.

This chain links TRBV7-9 with TRBJ2-7, with D unclear. The CDR3 runs 12 residues. Trimming took off 4 bases at V and 8 bases at J, with 12 bases between the two ends. Germline loops: CDR1 SEHNR, CDR2 FQNEAQ (reference sequence). CDR3 nucleotides: TGTGCCAGCAGCTCTGATAGCCTTCAGCAGTACTTC. Translated: CASSSDSLQQYF.

V is TRBV5-1 and J is TRBJ2-2; no definite D call. Between the trimmed V and J ends, which lost 0 bases and 6 bases, there was a span of 6 bases. CDR1 is SGHRS and CDR2 is YFSETQ in the germline V gene. This CDR3 contains 13 residues. CDR3 in DNA: TGCGCCAGCAGCTTGGGGTACTCCGGGGAGCTGTTTTTT. Its translation: CASSLGYSGELFF.

This sequence joins TRBV5-1 and TRBJ1-1, with D unresolved. V was cut by 2 bases and J by 1 base, with 6 bases left in between. Germline V gene lookup returns CDR1 SGHRS and CDR2 YFSETQ. CDR3 size: 13 residues. The CDR3 here is CASSFEANTEAFF. CDR3 sequence (DNA): TGCGCCAGCAGCTTTGAGGCGAACACTGAAGCTTTCTTT.